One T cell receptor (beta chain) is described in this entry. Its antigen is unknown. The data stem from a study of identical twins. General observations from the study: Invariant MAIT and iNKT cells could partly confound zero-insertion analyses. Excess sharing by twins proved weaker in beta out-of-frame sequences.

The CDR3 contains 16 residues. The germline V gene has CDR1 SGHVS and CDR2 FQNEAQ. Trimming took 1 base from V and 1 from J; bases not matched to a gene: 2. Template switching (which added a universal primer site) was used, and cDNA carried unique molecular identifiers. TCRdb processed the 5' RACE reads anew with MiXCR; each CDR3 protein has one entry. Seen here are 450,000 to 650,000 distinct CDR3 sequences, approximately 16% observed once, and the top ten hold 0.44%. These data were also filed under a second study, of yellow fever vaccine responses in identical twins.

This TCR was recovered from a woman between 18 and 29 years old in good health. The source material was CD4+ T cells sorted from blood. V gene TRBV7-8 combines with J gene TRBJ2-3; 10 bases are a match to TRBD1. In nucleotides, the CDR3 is TGTGCCAGCAGCTTAGTGGACAGGGGGGGCACAGATACGCAGTATTTT. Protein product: CASSLVDRGGTDTQYF. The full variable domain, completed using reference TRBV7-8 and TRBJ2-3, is GAGVSQSPRYKVAKRGQDVALRCDPISGHVSLFWYQQALGQGPEFLTYFQNEAQLDKSGLPSDRFFAERPEGSVSTLKIQRTQQEDSAVYLCASSLVDRGGTDTQYFGPGTRLTVL.